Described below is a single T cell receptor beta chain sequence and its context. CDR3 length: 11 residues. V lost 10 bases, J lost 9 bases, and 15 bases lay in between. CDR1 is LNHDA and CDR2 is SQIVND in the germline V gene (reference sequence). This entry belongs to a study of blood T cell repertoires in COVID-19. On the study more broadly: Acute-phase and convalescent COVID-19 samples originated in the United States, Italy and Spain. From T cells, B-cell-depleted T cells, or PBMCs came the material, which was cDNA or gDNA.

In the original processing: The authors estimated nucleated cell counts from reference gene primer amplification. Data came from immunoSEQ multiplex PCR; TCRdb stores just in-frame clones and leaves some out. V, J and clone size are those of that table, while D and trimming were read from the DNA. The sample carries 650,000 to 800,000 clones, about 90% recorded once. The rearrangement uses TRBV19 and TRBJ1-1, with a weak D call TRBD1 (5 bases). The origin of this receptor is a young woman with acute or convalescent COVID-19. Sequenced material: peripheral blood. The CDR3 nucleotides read TGTGCCACTCGGGGGAGTAGTAAAGCTTTCTTT. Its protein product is CATRGSSKAFF.